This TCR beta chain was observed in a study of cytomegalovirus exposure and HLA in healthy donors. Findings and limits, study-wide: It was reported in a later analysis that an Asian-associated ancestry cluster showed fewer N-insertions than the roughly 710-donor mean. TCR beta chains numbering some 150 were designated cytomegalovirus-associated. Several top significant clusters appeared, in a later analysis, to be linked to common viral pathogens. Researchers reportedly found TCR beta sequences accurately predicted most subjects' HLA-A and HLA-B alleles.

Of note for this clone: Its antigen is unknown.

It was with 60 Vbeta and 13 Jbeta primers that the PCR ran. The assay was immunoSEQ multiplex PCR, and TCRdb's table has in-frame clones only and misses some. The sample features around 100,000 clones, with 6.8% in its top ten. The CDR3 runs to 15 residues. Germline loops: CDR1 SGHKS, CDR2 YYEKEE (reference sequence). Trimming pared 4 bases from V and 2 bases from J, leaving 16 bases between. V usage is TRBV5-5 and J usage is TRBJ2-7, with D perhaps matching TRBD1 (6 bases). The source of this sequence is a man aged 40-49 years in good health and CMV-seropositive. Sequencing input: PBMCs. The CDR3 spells CASSPRGTTPYEQYF. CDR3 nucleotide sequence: TGTGCCAGCAGCCCCAGGGGAACTACACCCTACGAGCAGTACTTC.